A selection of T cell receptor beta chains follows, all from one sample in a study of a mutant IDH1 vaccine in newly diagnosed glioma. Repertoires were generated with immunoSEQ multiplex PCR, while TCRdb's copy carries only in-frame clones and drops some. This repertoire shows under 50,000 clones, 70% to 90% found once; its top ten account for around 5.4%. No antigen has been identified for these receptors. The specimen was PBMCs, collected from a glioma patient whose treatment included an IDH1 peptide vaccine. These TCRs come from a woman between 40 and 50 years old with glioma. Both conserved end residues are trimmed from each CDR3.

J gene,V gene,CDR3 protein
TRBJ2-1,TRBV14,ASSQYLAGAKTHNEQF
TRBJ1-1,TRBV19,ASTRKGVLTEAF
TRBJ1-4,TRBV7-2,ASSLEGRVLGEKLF
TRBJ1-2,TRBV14,ASSQRYREGYT
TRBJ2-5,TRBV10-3,AIGPPQETQY
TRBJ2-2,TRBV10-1,ASSQNINTGELF
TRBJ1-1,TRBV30,AWSTGQRNTEAF
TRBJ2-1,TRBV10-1,ASSRLAGNEQF
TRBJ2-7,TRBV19,ASGGTYPPYEQY
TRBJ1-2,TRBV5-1,ASSLDGSPGYGYT
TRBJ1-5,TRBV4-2,ASSQVSSNQPQH
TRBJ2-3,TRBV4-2,ASSPLAGSVDTQY
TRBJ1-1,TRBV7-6,ASSSGRDTEAF
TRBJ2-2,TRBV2,ASSDGGGGYTGELF
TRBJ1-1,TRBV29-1,SVEDLAGFQSEAF
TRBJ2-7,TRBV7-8,ASSLGQVYEQY
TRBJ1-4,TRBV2,ASSDSGQSNEKLF
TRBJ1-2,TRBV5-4,ASSYRQDAMGYT
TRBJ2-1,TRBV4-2,ASSHPMVSGGASEQF
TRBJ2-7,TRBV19,ASSIAYRGLYEQY
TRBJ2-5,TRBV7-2,ASRLSGTAQQETQY
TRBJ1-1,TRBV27,ASSLNGGTEAF
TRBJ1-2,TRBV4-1,ASSHPGQGNYGYT